The T cell receptor (beta chain) under discussion was sequenced for a study of cytomegalovirus exposure and HLA in healthy donors. Overall study results and limits: As a later analysis showed, a missense DCLRE1C variant was linked to trimming of TCR beta V- and J-genes. 150 to 200 TCR beta chains were listed as cytomegalovirus-associated. Earlier findings revealed that most TCR beta V segments proved productive either about 90% or about 30% of the time.

PCR used 60 Vbeta primers and 13 Jbeta primers. Here immunoSEQ multiplex PCR was the method, and the copy in TCRdb shows in-frame clones only, minus some. Recorded here are around 210,000 clones; the top ten clones represent roughly 0.89%. This CDR3 comprises 13 residues. Germline V gene lookup returns CDR1 SGDLS and CDR2 YYNGEE. Germline trimming cut 4 bases from V and 8 bases from J; bases unmatched to any gene: 5. All the people who gave samples were healthy bone marrow donors. Turning to this clone: The antigen remains undetermined.

Sequenced material: PBMCs. The chain is built from TRBV9 and TRBJ1-3, with TRBD1 matching 8 bases. The source of this sequence is a young woman in good health and CMV-seropositive. The CDR3 DNA follows: TGTGCCAGCAGCACGACAGGGGAGGACACCATATATTTT. The encoded protein is CASSTTGEDTIYF. The full variable domain, rest sourced from reference TRBV9 and TRBJ1-3, is DSGVTQTPKHLITATGQRVTLRCSPRSGDLSVYWYQQSLDQGLQFLIQYYNGEERAKGNILERFSAQQFPDLHSELNLSSLELGDSALYFCASSTTGEDTIYFGEGSWLTVV.